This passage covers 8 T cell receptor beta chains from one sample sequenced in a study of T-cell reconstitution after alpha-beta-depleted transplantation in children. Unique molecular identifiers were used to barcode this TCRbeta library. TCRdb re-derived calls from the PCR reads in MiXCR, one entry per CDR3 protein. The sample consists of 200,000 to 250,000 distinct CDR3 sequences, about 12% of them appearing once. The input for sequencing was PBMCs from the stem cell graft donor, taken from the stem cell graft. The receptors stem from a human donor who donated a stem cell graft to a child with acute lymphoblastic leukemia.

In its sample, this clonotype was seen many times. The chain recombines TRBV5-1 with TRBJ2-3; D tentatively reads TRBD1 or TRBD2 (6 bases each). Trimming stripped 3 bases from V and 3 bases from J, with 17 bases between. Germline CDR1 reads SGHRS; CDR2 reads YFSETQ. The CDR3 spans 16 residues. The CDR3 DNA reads TGCGCCAGCAGCTCCCAAGGAGGGGGGAGGACAGATACGCAGTATTTT. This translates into CASSSQGGGRTDTQYF.

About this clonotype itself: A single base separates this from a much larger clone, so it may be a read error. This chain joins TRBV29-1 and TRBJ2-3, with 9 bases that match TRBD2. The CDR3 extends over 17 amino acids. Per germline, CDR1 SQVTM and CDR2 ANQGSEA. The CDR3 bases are TGCAGCGTTGGGGCCCGGGCAGATAGCGGGGGCACACATACGCAGTATTTT. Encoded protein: CSVGARADSGGTHTQYF.

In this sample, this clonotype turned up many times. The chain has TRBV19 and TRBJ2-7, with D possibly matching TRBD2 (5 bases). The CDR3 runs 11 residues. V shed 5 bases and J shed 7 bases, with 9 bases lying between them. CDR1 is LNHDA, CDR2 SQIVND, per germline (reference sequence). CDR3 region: CASSSREEQYF. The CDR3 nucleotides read TGTGCCAGTAGTTCTCGGGAAGAGCAGTACTTC.

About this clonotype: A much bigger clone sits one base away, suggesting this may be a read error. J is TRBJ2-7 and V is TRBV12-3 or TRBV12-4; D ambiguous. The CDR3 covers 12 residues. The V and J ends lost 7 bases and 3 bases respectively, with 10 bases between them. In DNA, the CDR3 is TGTGCCAGCACATCGAGCCTCTACGAGCAGTACTTC. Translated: CASTSSLYEQYF.

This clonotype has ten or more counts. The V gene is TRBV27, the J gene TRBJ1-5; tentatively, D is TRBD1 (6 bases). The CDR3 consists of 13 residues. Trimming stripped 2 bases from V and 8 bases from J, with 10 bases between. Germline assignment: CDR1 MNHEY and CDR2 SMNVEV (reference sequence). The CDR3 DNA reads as TGTGCCAGCAGTTTAGGGGGCTTGAAGCCCCAGCATTTT. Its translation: CASSLGGLKPQHF.

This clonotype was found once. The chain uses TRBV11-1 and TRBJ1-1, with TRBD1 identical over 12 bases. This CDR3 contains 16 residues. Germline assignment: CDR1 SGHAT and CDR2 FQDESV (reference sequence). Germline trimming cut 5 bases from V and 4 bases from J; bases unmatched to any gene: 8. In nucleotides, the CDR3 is TGTGCCAGCAGCCCGGGGACAGGGGGCTCGGCCACTGAAGCTTTCTTT. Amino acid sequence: CASSPGTGGSATEAFF.

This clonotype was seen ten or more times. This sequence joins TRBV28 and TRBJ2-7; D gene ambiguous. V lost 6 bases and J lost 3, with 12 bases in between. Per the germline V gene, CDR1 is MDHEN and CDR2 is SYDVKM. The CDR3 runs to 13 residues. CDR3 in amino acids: CASRSDGDYEQYF. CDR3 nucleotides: TGTGCCAGCAGGTCCGACGGAGACTACGAGCAGTACTTC.

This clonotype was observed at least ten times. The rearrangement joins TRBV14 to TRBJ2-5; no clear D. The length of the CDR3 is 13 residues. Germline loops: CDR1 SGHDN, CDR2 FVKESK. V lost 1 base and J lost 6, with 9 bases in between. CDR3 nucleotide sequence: TGTGCCAGCAGCCAAGGCGGACGCCAGACCCAGTACTTC. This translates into CASSQGGRQTQYF. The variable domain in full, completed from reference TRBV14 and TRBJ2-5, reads EAGVTQFPSHSVIEKGQTVTLRCDPISGHDNLYWYRRVMGKEIKFLLHFVKESKQDESGMPNNRFLAERTGGTYSTLKVQPAELEDSGVYFCASSQGGRQTQYFGPGTRLLVL.